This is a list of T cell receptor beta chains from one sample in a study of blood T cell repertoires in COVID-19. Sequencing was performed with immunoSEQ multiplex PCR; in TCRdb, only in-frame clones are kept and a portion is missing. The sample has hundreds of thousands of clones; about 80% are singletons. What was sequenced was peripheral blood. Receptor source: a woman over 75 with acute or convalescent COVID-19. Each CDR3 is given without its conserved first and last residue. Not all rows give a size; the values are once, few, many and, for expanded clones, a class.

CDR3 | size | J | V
AISAGTGFEKLF | . | TRBJ1-4 | TRBV10-3
ASSPEGQGMDGGYT | . | TRBJ1-2 | TRBV18
ASSQGAGGKYEQY | . | TRBJ2-7 | TRBV4-1
ASSPQYSNQPQH | . | TRBJ1-5 | TRBV18
ASSLRNTDTQY | . | TRBJ2-3 | TRBV12-3/TRBV12-4
ATTTGTANTGELF | . | TRBJ2-2 | TRBV24-1
ASSFVGVLYEQY | . | TRBJ2-7 | TRBV28
ATRGGGGEKLF | . | TRBJ1-4 | TRBV28
ATSRDRGTSSGNEQF | . | TRBJ2-1 | TRBV15
ASSPRGGNQPQH | . | TRBJ1-5 | TRBV5-1
ASSFDRNAGNTIY | once | TRBJ1-3 | TRBV27
ASGPGQALSHEQY | . | TRBJ2-7 | TRBV6-5
ASSKPGTGLNYGYT | . | TRBJ1-2 | TRBV19
ASSLDSYNEQF | once | TRBJ2-1 | TRBV12-3/TRBV12-4
ASSLDSGGYNEQF | . | TRBJ2-1 | TRBV5-6
ASSFTGTTEAF | . | TRBJ1-1 | TRBV27
ASSPQVNYGYT | few | TRBJ1-2 | TRBV27
ASSLIGTGNNEQF | . | TRBJ2-1 | TRBV3-1/TRBV3-2
ASSPGTSNSPLH | few | TRBJ1-6 | TRBV7-3
ASSLGLLGGAGELF | . | TRBJ2-2 | TRBV5-1
ASSPGGSSYNSPLH | . | TRBJ1-6 | TRBV7-8
ASSLVAGPTQY | . | TRBJ2-3 | TRBV7-6
ASSLYREKLF | . | TRBJ1-4 | TRBV28
ASSGREAGGPQH | . | TRBJ1-5 | TRBV2
ASSLAGPSAGGYT | . | TRBJ1-2 | TRBV7-8
ASKTDPGSDIQY | . | TRBJ2-4 | TRBV5-1